A selection of T cell receptor beta chains follows, all from one sample in a study of shared clonotypes between healthy human individuals. Clones were read by immunoSEQ multiplex PCR, and TCRdb kept only the in-frame ones, dropping some. This sample has more than 900,000 clones; about 80% occur once, and the top ten carry roughly 0.62%. Sequencing was done on a sample of memory CD4+ T cells from PBMCs. The receptors come from a man in his late teens or twenties in good health. Some clones in this sample may be carry-over from other donors' samples. The CDR3 runs from the conserved cysteine through the conserved F or W. Each record gives: CDR3 protein, CDR3 DNA, V gene, CDR3 length, J gene, D gene, clone size. The D gene is left open where the match is weak. Size is omitted from some rows. Given values are once, few, many or a class for expanded clones.

CDR3aa: CASSFLQGYQETQYF
CDR3nt: TGTGCCAGCAGCTTCCTACAGGGGTACCAAGAGACCCAGTACTTC
v_gene: TRBV7-2
len: 15
j_gene: TRBJ2-5
d_gene: TRBD1
abundance: .

CDR3aa: CASSPGLAGRETQYF
CDR3nt: TGTGCCAGCTCACCAGGGCTAGCGGGTCGAGAGACCCAGTACTTC
v_gene: TRBV18
len: 15
j_gene: TRBJ2-5
d_gene: TRBD2
abundance: .

CDR3aa: CASSLGQSSGNTIYF
CDR3nt: TGCGCCAGCAGCTTGGGGCAGAGCTCTGGAAACACCATATATTTT
v_gene: TRBV5-1
len: 15
j_gene: TRBJ1-3
d_gene: .
abundance: .

CDR3aa: CASSPRQGANEKLFF
CDR3nt: TGCGCCAGCAGCCCACGACAGGGGGCAAATGAAAAACTGTTTTTT
v_gene: TRBV5-1
len: 15
j_gene: TRBJ1-4
d_gene: TRBD1
abundance: .

CDR3aa: CASSYRELAPNEQFF
CDR3nt: TGTGCCAGCAGTTACAGGGAGCTAGCCCCGAATGAGCAGTTCTTC
v_gene: TRBV6-6
len: 15
j_gene: TRBJ2-1
d_gene: .
abundance: .

CDR3aa: CASSGGTGPSYEQYF
CDR3nt: TGTGCCAGTAGTGGGGGGACGGGTCCTTCCTACGAGCAGTACTTC
v_gene: TRBV19
len: 15
j_gene: TRBJ2-7
d_gene: .
abundance: .

CDR3aa: CASSFGLGSVNTEAFF
CDR3nt: TGCGCCAGCAGCTTCGGCTTGGGTAGCGTGAACACTGAAGCTTTCTTT
v_gene: TRBV5-1
len: 16
j_gene: TRBJ1-1
d_gene: .
abundance: few

CDR3aa: CASRDSEYNEQFF
CDR3nt: TGCGCCAGCAGGGATAGCGAATACAATGAGCAGTTCTTC
v_gene: TRBV5-1
len: 13
j_gene: TRBJ2-1
d_gene: .
abundance: .

CDR3aa: CASSLGPSGGELFF
CDR3nt: TGTGCCAGCAGCTTAGGGCCCTCCGGGGGGGAGCTGTTTTTT
v_gene: TRBV7-9
len: 14
j_gene: TRBJ2-2
d_gene: .
abundance: .

CDR3aa: CASRRQGNTEAFF
CDR3nt: TGTGCCAGCAGGCGACAGGGGAACACTGAAGCTTTCTTT
v_gene: TRBV28
len: 13
j_gene: TRBJ1-1
d_gene: TRBD1
abundance: many

CDR3aa: CASSFLMGPDTQYF
CDR3nt: TGTGCCAGCAGTTTTCTAATGGGCCCAGATACGCAGTATTTT
v_gene: TRBV28
len: 14
j_gene: TRBJ2-3
d_gene: .
abundance: .

CDR3aa: CASSLVQGVFNYGYTF
CDR3nt: TGCGCCAGCAGCTTGGTACAGGGCGTGTTTAACTATGGCTACACCTTC
v_gene: TRBV5-1
len: 16
j_gene: TRBJ1-2
d_gene: .
abundance: once

CDR3aa: CASSTGQGGHGYTF
CDR3nt: TGTGCCAGCAGTACCGGACAGGGGGGGCATGGCTACACCTTC
v_gene: TRBV6-6
len: 14
j_gene: TRBJ1-2
d_gene: TRBD1
abundance: .

CDR3aa: CASSLQGDQPQHF
CDR3nt: TGTGCCAGCAGCCTACAGGGAGACCAGCCCCAGCATTTT
v_gene: TRBV7-3
len: 13
j_gene: TRBJ1-5
d_gene: .
abundance: .

CDR3aa: CASRSGSGTDTQYF
CDR3nt: TGCGCCAGCCGTAGCGGGAGTGGCACAGATACGCAGTATTTT
v_gene: TRBV5-1
len: 14
j_gene: TRBJ2-3
d_gene: TRBD2
abundance: .

CDR3aa: CASSSSGHTGELFF
CDR3nt: TGCGCCAGCAGCAGTAGCGGGCACACCGGGGAGCTGTTTTTT
v_gene: TRBV5-1
len: 14
j_gene: TRBJ2-2
d_gene: TRBD2
abundance: .

CDR3aa: CASSGGRRDTQYF
CDR3nt: TGTGCCAGCAGTGGGGGGAGGCGGGATACGCAGTATTTT
v_gene: TRBV28
len: 13
j_gene: TRBJ2-3
d_gene: .
abundance: .

CDR3aa: CASSLSFRAGSSTDTQYF
CDR3nt: TGTGCCAGCAGTTTATCGTTCCGGGCAGGCTCCTCCACAGATACGCAGTATTTT
v_gene: TRBV27
len: 18
j_gene: TRBJ2-3
d_gene: .
abundance: once

CDR3aa: CSAWVIDTQYF
CDR3nt: TGCAGTGCTTGGGTAATAGATACGCAGTATTTT
v_gene: TRBV20-1
len: 11
j_gene: TRBJ2-3
d_gene: .
abundance: .

CDR3aa: CASSPEAGTRGYTF
CDR3nt: TGTGCCAGCAGCCCAGAGGCAGGGACCCGGGGCTACACCTTC
v_gene: TRBV5-5
len: 14
j_gene: TRBJ1-2
d_gene: .
abundance: few

CDR3aa: CASSFGAGGEQFF
CDR3nt: TGTGCCAGCAGTTTTGGGGCCGGGGGTGAGCAGTTCTTC
v_gene: TRBV25-1
len: 13
j_gene: TRBJ2-1
d_gene: .
abundance: .

CDR3aa: CASSLLGHLDYGYTF
CDR3nt: TGCGCCAGCAGCTTGTTGGGACATCTGGACTATGGCTACACCTTC
v_gene: TRBV5-1
len: 15
j_gene: TRBJ1-2
d_gene: .
abundance: .

CDR3aa: CASSTPDGYSGNTIYF
CDR3nt: TGTGCCAGCAGCACTCCAGACGGCTACTCTGGAAACACCATATATTTT
v_gene: TRBV28
len: 16
j_gene: TRBJ1-3
d_gene: .
abundance: .

CDR3aa: CASSQTGNSLEQYF
CDR3nt: TGTGCCAGCAGCCAGACAGGGAACTCCCTCGAGCAGTACTTC
v_gene: TRBV11-3
len: 14
j_gene: TRBJ2-7
d_gene: TRBD1
abundance: .

CDR3aa: CASSLGGMEAFF
CDR3nt: TGTGCCAGCAGCTTGGGTGGGATGGAAGCTTTCTTT
v_gene: TRBV5-4
len: 12
j_gene: TRBJ1-1
d_gene: .
abundance: .

CDR3aa: CASSVGLPGAGNTIYF
CDR3nt: TGTGCCAGCAGCGTAGGCCTCCCAGGGGCTGGAAACACCATATATTTT
v_gene: TRBV9
len: 16
j_gene: TRBJ1-3
d_gene: .
abundance: .